This T cell receptor beta chain was documented in a study of T cell responses to AZD1222 COVID-19 vaccine. General study results and limits: The reported proportion of spike-specific TCRs targeting unmutated variant regions was nearly half. With dominance at 160-218 and 743-854, vaccine-associated CD4 TCRs spanned spike.

Concerning this clone: As yet, its antigen is unknown.

The ends were cut back, 2 bases at V and 4 bases at J, with 15 bases in the middle. CDR1 SNHLY and CDR2 FYNNEI come from the germline V gene. This CDR3 region has 15 residues. The table came from immunoSEQ multiplex PCR; TCRdb's copy has only in-frame clones and leaves some out. The sample carries under 150,000 clones, about 91% recorded once. This clonotype was sampled from an adult who received the AZD1222 COVID-19 vaccine. The gene calls are TRBV2 and TRBJ2-7; weak D call: TRBD1 (6 bases). Material: peripheral blood, obtained 28 days after the second AZD1222 dose. CDR3 amino acids: CASSERQVPSYEQYF. DNA of the CDR3: TGTGCCAGCAGTGAACGACAGGTCCCCTCGTACGAGCAGTACTTC.